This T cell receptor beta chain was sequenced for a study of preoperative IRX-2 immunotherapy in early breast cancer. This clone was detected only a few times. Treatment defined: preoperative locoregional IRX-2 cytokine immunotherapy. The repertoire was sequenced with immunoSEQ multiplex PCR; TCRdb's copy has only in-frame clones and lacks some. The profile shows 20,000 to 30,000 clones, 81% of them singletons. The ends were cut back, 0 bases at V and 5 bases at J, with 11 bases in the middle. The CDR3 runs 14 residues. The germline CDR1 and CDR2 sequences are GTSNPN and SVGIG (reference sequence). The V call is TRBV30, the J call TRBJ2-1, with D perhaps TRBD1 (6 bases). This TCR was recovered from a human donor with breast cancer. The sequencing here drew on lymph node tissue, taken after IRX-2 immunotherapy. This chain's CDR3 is CAWSVAGAHNEQFF. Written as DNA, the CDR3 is TGTGCCTGGAGTGTAGCAGGGGCCCACAATGAGCAGTTCTTC.